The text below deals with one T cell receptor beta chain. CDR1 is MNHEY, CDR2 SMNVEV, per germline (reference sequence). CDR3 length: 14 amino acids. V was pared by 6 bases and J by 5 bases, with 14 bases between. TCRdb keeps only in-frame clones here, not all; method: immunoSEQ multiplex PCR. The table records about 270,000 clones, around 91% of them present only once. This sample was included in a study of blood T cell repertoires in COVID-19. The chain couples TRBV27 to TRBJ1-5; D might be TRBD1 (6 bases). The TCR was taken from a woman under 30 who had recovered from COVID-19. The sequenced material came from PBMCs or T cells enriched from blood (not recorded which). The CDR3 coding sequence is TGTGCCAGCAGACCTCAGGGGTTGGATCAGCCCCAGCATTTT. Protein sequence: CASRPQGLDQPQHF.